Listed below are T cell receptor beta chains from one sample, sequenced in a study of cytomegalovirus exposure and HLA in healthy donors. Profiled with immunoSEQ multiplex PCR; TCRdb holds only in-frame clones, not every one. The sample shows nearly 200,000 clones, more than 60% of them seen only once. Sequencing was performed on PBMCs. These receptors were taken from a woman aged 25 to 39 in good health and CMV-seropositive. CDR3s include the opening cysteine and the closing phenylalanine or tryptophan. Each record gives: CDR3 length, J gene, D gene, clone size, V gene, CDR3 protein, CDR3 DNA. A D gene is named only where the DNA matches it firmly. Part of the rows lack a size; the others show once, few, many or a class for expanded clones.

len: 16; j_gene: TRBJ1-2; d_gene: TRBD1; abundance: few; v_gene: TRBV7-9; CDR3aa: CASSSAGTGLGGGYTF; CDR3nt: TGTGCCAGCAGCTCAGCCGGGACAGGGTTAGGCGGCGGCTACACCTTC
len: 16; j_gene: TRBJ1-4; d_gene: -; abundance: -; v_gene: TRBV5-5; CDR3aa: CASTYEDTGRSEKLFF; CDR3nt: TGTGCCAGCACTTACGAGGACACAGGGAGAAGTGAAAAACTGTTTTTT
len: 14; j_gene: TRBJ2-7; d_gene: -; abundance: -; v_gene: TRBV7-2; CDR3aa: CASSLGRQGGEQYF; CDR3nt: TGTGCCAGCAGCTTAGGTAGGCAGGGTGGCGAGCAGTACTTC
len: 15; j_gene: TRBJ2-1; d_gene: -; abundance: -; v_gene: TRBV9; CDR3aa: CASSVDGLAIGEQFF; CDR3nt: TGTGCCAGCAGCGTAGATGGGCTAGCGATAGGTGAGCAGTTCTTC
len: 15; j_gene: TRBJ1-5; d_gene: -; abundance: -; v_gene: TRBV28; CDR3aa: CASSPPAGRNQPQHF; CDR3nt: TGTGCCAGCAGCCCCCCGGCGGGTCGCAATCAGCCCCAGCATTTT
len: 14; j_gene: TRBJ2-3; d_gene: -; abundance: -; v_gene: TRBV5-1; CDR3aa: CASSLMAERDTQYF; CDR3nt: TGCGCCAGCAGCTTGATGGCAGAGCGGGATACGCAGTATTTT
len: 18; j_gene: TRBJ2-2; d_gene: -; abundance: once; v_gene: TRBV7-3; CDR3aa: CASTKSGGGSPDTGELFF; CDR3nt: TGTGCCAGCACCAAAAGTGGTGGGGGCTCGCCCGACACCGGGGAGCTGTTTTTT
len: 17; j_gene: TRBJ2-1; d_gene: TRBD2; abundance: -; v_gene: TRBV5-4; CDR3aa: CASSFPSGGSSYNEQFF; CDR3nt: TGTGCCAGCAGCTTCCCTAGCGGGGGGTCCTCCTACAATGAGCAGTTCTTC
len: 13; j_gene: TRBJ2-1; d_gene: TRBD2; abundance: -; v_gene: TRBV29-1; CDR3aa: CSVGGSDYNEQFF; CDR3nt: TGCAGCGTTGGCGGGAGCGACTATAATGAGCAGTTCTTC
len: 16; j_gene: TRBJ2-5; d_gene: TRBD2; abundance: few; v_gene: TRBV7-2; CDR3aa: CASSLLPAGYQETQYF; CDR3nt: TGTGCCAGCAGCTTACTTCCAGCGGGGTACCAAGAGACCCAGTACTTC
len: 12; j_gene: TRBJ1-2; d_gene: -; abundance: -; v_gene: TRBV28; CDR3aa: CASSPGEYGYTF; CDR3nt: TGTGCCAGCAGTCCGGGGGAATACGGCTACACCTTC
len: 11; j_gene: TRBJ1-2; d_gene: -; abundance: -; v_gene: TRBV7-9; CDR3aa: CASSSGGGYTF; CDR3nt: TGTGCCAGCAGTTCGGGGGGAGGCTACACCTTC
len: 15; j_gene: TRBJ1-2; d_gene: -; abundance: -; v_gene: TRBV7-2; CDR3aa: CASSLVVGDPYGYTF; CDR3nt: TGTGCCAGCAGCTTAGTGGTCGGGGATCCTTATGGCTACACCTTC
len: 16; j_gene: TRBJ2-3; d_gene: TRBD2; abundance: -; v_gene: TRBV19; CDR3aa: CASSTLAGVSTDTQYF; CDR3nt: TGTGCCAGTAGTACTCTAGCGGGGGTGAGCACAGATACGCAGTATTTT
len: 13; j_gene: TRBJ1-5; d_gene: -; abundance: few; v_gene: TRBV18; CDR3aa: CASSPGRDQPQHF; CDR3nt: TGTGCCAGCTCACCGGGCAGAGATCAGCCCCAGCATTTT
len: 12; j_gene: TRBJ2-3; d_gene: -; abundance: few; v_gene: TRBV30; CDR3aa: CAWSASTDTQYF; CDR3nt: TGTGCCTGGAGTGCTAGCACAGATACGCAGTATTTT
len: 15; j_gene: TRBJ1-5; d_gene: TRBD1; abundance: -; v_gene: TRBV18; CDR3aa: CASSPGTVSNQPQHF; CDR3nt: TGTGCCAGCTCACCAGGGACAGTTAGCAATCAGCCCCAGCATTTT
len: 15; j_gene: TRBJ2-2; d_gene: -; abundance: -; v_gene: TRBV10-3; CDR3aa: CAISARSGDTGELFF; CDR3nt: TGTGCCATCAGTGCTAGATCGGGGGACACCGGGGAGCTGTTTTTT
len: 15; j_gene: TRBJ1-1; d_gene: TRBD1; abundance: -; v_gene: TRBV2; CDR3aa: CASRRDQGENTEAFF; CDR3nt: TGTGCCAGCAGGAGAGATCAGGGGGAGAACACTGAAGCTTTCTTT
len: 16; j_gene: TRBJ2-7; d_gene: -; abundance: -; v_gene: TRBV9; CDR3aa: CASAPSGDAYSYEQYF; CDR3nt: TGTGCCAGCGCTCCCTCCGGAGACGCGTACTCCTACGAGCAGTACTTC
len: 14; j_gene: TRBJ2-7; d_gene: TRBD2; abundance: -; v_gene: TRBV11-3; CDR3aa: CASSPTAGSYEQYF; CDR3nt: TGTGCCAGCAGCCCAACAGCGGGATCCTACGAGCAGTACTTC
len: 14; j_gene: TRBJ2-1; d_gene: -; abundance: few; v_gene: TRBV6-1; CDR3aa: CASTATSSYNEQFF; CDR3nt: TGTGCCAGCACGGCGACTAGCTCCTACAATGAGCAGTTCTTC
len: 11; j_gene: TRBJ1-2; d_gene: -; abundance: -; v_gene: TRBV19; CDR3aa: CASRYTYGYTF; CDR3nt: TGTGCCAGTAGGTACACCTATGGCTACACCTTC
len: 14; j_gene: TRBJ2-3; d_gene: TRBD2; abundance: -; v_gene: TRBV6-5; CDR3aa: CASSRGRDSDTQYF; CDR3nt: TGTGCCAGCAGTCGCGGGAGGGATTCAGATACGCAGTATTTT
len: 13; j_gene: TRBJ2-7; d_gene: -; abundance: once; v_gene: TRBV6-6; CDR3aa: CASSRNRDHEQYF; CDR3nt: TGTGCCAGCAGTAGAAACAGGGACCACGAGCAGTACTTC
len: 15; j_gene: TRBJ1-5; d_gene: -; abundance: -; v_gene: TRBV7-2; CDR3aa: CASSLGGYSNQPQHF; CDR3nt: TGTGCCAGCAGCTTGGGGGGGTATAGCAATCAGCCCCAGCATTTT
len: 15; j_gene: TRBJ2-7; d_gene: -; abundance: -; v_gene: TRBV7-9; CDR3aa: CASSLSPGGVYEQYF; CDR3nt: TGTGCCAGCAGCCTATCCCCAGGAGGGGTCTACGAGCAGTACTTC
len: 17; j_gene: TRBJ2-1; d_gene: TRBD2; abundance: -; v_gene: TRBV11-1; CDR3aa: CASSPGPTSGRAGEQFF; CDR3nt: TGTGCCAGCAGCCCCGGGCCAACTAGCGGGAGGGCCGGGGAGCAGTTCTTC
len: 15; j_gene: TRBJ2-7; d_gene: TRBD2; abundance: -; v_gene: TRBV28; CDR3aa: CASTSGATGFYEQYF; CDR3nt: TGTGCCAGCACTAGCGGGGCGACTGGATTCTACGAGCAGTACTTC
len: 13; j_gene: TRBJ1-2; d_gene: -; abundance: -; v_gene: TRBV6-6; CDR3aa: CASSYVREGSYTF; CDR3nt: TGTGCCAGCAGTTACGTCAGGGAGGGTTCCTACACCTTC
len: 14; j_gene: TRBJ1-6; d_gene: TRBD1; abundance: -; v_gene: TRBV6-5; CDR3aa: CASSRRDSNSPLHF; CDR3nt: TGTGCCAGCAGTCGGAGGGACAGTAATTCACCCCTCCACTTT
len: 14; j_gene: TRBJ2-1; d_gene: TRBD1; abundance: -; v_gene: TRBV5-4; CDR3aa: CASSLEGGRGEQFF; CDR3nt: TGTGCCAGCAGCTTGGAAGGGGGCCGAGGAGAGCAGTTCTTC
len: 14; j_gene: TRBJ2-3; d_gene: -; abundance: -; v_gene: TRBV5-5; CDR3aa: CASKWETLTDTQYF; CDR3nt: TGTGCCAGCAAATGGGAGACCCTCACAGATACGCAGTATTTT
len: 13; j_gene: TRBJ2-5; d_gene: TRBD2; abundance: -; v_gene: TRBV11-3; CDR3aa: CASSSGLGGTQYF; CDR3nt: TGTGCCAGCAGCAGCGGACTAGGAGGGACCCAGTACTTC
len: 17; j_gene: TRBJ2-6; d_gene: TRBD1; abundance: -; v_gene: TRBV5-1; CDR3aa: CASSLSTGASGANVLTF; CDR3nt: TGCGCCAGCAGCTTGTCGACAGGGGCCTCTGGGGCCAACGTCCTGACTTTC
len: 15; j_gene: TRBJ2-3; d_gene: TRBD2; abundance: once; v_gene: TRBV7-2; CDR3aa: CASSFLAGVGDTQYF; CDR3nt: TGTGCCAGCAGCTTTCTAGCGGGAGTAGGTGATACGCAGTATTTT
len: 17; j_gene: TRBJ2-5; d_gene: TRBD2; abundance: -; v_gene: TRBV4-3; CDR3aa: CASSQEGLAGAQETQYF; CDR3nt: TGCGCCAGCAGCCAAGAGGGACTAGCGGGGGCCCAAGAGACCCAGTACTTC
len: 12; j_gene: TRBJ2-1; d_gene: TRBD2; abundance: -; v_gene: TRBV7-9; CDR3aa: CASSSSGNEQFF; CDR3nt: TGTGCCAGCAGTTCTAGCGGCAATGAGCAGTTCTTC
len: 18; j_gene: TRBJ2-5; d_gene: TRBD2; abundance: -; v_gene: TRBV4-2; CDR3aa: CASSQDIGGAGGRETQYF; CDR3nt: TGTGCCAGCAGCCAAGATATTGGGGGAGCGGGGGGGAGGGAGACCCAGTACTTC
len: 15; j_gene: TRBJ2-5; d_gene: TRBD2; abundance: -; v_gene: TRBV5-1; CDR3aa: CASSFSGTSGETQYF; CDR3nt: TGCGCCAGCAGCTTTAGTGGGACTAGCGGAGAGACCCAGTACTTC
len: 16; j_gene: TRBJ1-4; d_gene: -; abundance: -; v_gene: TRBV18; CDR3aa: CASSPGVAGANEKLFF; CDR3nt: TGTGCCAGCTCACCAGGAGTAGCGGGAGCTAATGAAAAACTGTTTTTT
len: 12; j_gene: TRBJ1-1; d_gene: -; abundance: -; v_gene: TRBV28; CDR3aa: CASMGGYTEAFF; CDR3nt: TGTGCCAGCATGGGGGGGTACACTGAAGCTTTCTTT
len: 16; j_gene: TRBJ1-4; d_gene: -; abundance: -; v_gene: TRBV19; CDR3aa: CASSTTDTFFNEKLFF; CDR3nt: TGTGCCAGTAGTACCACGGACACATTCTTTAATGAAAAACTGTTTTTT
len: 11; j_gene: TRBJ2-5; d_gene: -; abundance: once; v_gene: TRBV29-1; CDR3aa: CSVRGMETQYF; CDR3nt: TGCAGCGTACGGGGAATGGAGACCCAGTACTTC
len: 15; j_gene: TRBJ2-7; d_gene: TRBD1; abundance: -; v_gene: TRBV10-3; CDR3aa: CAISVGTGESYEQYF; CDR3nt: TGTGCCATCAGTGTTGGAACAGGGGAGAGCTACGAGCAGTACTTC
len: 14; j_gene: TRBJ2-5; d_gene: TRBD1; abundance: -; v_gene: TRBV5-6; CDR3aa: CASSPDRAGETQYF; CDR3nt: TGTGCCAGCAGTCCAGACAGGGCTGGAGAGACCCAGTACTTC
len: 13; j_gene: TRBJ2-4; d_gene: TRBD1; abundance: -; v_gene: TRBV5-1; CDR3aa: CASSFRTGNIQYF; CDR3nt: TGCGCCAGCAGCTTCCGGACAGGGAACATTCAGTACTTC
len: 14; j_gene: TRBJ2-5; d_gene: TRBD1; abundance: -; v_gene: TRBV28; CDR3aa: CASSFLDRGETQYF; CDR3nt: TGTGCCAGCAGTTTCTTGGACAGGGGGGAGACCCAGTACTTC
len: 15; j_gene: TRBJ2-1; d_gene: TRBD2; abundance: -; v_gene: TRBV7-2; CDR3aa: CASSLVSGGAANVFF; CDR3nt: TGTGCCAGCAGCTTAGTGAGCGGGGGGGCCGCTAATGTGTTCTTC
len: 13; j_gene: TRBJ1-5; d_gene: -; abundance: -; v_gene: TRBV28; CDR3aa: CASITGAGQPQHF; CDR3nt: TGTGCCAGCATCACTGGGGCTGGGCAGCCCCAGCATTTT
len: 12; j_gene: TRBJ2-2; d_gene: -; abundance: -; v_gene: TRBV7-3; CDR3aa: CASSFSTGELFF; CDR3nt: TGTGCCAGCAGCTTTAGCACCGGGGAGCTGTTTTTT
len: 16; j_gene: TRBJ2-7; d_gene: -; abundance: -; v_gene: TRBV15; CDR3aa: CATRQVDRDSTYEQYF; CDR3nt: TGTGCCACCAGGCAGGTAGACCGGGACTCTACCTACGAGCAGTACTTC
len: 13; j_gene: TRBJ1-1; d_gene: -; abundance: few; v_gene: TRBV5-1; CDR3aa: CASSLAGMAEAFF; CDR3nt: TGCGCCAGCAGCCTGGCGGGTATGGCTGAAGCTTTCTTT
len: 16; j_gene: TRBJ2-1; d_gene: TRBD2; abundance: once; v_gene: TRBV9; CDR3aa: CASSVGGRGSYNEQFF; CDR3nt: TGTGCCAGCAGCGTAGGAGGGAGGGGCTCCTACAATGAGCAGTTCTTC
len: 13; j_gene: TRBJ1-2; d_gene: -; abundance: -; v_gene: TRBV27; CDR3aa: CASRGPGVSGYTF; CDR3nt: TGTGCCAGCAGAGGCCCCGGGGTGTCTGGCTACACCTTC
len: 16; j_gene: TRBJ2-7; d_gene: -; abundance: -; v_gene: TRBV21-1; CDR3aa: CATGGQGPVGSYEQYF; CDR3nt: TGTGCGACGGGGGGACAGGGCCCCGTGGGATCCTACGAGCAGTACTTC
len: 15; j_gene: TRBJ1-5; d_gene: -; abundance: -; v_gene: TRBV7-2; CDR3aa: CASSFNRGSDQPQHF; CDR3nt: TGTGCCAGCAGCTTTAATAGGGGGAGCGATCAGCCCCAGCATTTT
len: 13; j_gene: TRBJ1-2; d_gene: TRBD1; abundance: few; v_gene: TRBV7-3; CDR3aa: CASSLTGSSGYTF; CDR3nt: TGTGCCAGCAGCTTGACAGGGTCCTCTGGCTACACCTTC
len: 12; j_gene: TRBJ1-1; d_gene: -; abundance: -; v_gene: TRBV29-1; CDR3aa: CSVDGIGATAFF; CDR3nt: TGCAGCGTTGATGGTATAGGGGCAACGGCTTTCTTT
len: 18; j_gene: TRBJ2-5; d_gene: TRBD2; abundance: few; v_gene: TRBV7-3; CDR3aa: CASSFRWNLREGDETQYF; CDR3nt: TGTGCCAGCAGCTTTAGATGGAATCTCCGGGAGGGAGATGAGACCCAGTACTTC